The following is a TCR beta chain sequence with its context. Two negative PCRs, clearance, or symptom resolution were required of recovered Cohort 3 donors. Sequencing used immunoSEQ multiplex PCR; TCRdb keeps in-frame clones, though not all of them. The table lists about 330,000 clones, 70% to 90% of them singletons, with 5.5% to 6% in the top ten. This record comes from a study of blood T cell repertoires in COVID-19. Study-level background: T cells, B-cell-depleted T cells, or PBMCs supplied cDNA or gDNA.

V was cut by 5 bases and J by 3 bases, with 11 bases left in between. There are 13 residues in the CDR3. Germline CDR1 MNHEY, CDR2 SVGAGI. The receptor was isolated from a woman in her 30s who had recovered from COVID-19. The rearrangement links TRBV6-5 to TRBJ2-7; the D is unclear. The sample was PBMCs or T cells enriched from blood (not recorded which). The CDR3 DNA follows: TGTGCCAGCAGTCAAACCACGGTCTACGAGCAGTACTTC. Its protein is CASSQTTVYEQYF.